What follows is one T cell receptor beta chain and its context. Only a few counts were recorded for this clonotype. Its antigen remains unidentified. The input lacks base qualities; no much larger clone sits a single base away. The CDR3 runs 13 residues from the cysteine to the phenylalanine. Only the CDR3 part of the read is kept: 39 bases, read in frame from the first base. The germline V end is reduced by 6 bases and the J end by 1 base; junction bases left unmatched: 5. The germline V gene encodes CDR1 SQVTM and CDR2 ANQGSEA. This sample stems from a study of response to subunit inactivated influenza vaccine (dated by TCRdb to 2016 to 2018). For the wider study: Deep quantitative T cell receptor repertoire profiling was used in the study to track responses to a trivalent subunit inactivated influenza vaccine. Results the study describes overall, beyond this receptor: According to the authors, only a limited number of new T cells may be recruited by each seasonal influenza vaccination.

The library was built by means of RT-PCR. The run used an Illumina HiSeq 2500. The raw public data were reprocessed by TCRdb itself: fastp quality trimming at Q25, MiXCR clonotype calling, in-frame beta chains only. Identical CDR3 proteins give one entry, which carries the most common genes and DNA. A total of approximately 290,000 distinct CDR3 sequences appear in this sample, roughly 22% of them only once. Over 9% of the sample is taken by the ten largest. This sequence originates from a man aged 50-75 years who received an inactivated influenza vaccine. Donor details come from another sample of the same person, matched by shared clones. Recombination connected TRBV29-1 to TRBJ1-1; 7 nucleotides in the junction match TRBD1. The sample in question was PBMCs from blood, obtained about 20 months after vaccination. The encoded CDR3 is CSVVGGPNTEAFF. The DNA reads as follows: TGCAGCGTGGTAGGGGGCCCGAACACTGAAGCTTTCTTT. Full variable domain (CDR3 extended with the reference TRBV29-1 and TRBJ1-1 proteins): SAVISQKPSRDICQRGTSLTIQCQVDSQVTMMFWYRQQPGQSLTLIATANQGSEATYESGFVIDKFPISRPNLTFSTLTVSNMSPEDSSIYLCSVVGGPNTEAFFGQGTRLTVV.